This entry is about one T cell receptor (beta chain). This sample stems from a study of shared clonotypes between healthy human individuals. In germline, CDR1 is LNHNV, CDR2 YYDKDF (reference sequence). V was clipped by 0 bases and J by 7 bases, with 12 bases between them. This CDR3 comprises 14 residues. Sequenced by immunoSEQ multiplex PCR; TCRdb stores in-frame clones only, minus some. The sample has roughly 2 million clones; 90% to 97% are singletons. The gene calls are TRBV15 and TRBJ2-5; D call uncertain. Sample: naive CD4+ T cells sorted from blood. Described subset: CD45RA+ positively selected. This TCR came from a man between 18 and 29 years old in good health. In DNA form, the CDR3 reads TGTGCCACCAGCAGAGATAGGCTCCCGGGGACCCAGTACTTC. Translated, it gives CATSRDRLPGTQYF.